The entry below gives a single T cell receptor beta chain sequence along with its context. Antigen specificity is unknown. Produced via immunoSEQ multiplex PCR; TCRdb's table is partial and in-frame only. Of approximately 140,000 clones listed, about 90% are singletons. The CDR3 has 18 residues. In germline, CDR1 is LNHDA, CDR2 SQIVND (reference sequence). V shed 0 bases, J shed 1 base, and the junction held 7 bases outside the gene matches. This sample stems from a study of T cell responses to AZD1222 COVID-19 vaccine. Study outcomes and limitations: Possibly, clonal diversity was underestimated; donors were largely white British and included more females.

The genes are TRBV19 and TRBJ2-1, with TRBD2 matching over 9 bases. The origin of this receptor is an adult who received the MenACWY meningococcal vaccine as a control. The specimen comprised peripheral blood, sampled 28 days after the second dose of the MenACWY control vaccine. CDR3 protein: CASSIDFPSGGSYNEQFF. The CDR3 DNA is TGTGCCAGTAGTATAGATTTCCCAAGCGGGGGGTCCTACAATGAGCAGTTCTTC.